One and the same sample provided the 30 T cell receptor beta chains below, sequenced in a study of blood T cell repertoires in COVID-19. Measured with immunoSEQ multiplex PCR; TCRdb has only the in-frame clones, and not every one. The sample has approximately 200,000 clones, almost 80% seen once. The sample comprised peripheral blood. The receptors were sampled from a man in his 60s with active or convalescent COVID-19.

CDR3 amino acids: CASSLGGTRTEAFF. CDR3 coding DNA: TGTGCCAGCAGTTTAGGTGGGACTCGCACTGAAGCTTTCTTT. This chain joins TRBV27 and TRBJ1-1, with TRBD1 as a possible D gene (5 bases). The CDR3 runs 14 residues. Germline V lookup: CDR1 MNHEY, CDR2 SMNVEV (reference sequence). V was trimmed by 2 bases and J by 4 bases, leaving 11 bases between them.

The V gene is TRBV24-1, the J gene TRBJ2-1; 11 bases map to TRBD2. CDR3 size: 16 residues. The V gene's germline CDR1 is KGHDR and CDR2 SFDVKD. Trimming removed 5 bases from V and 9 bases from J; junction bases left unmatched: 11. In nucleotides, the CDR3 is TGTGCCACCAGTGCTCTAGCGGGAGGATACATAAGTGAGCAGTTCTTC. Residues: CATSALAGGYISEQFF.

The J gene is TRBJ2-1, the V gene TRBV11-3, with 7 positions matching TRBD1. Trimming cost V 4 bases and J 5 bases; bases outside gene matches: 2. This CDR3 spans 13 amino acids. Germline V lookup: CDR1 SGHNT, CDR2 YENEEA. The CDR3 nucleotides read TGTGCCAGCAGCTCGGGACAGAACAATGAGCAGTTCTTC. Amino acids: CASSSGQNNEQFF.

The chain joins TRBV2 to TRBJ2-3, with 11 nucleotides matching TRBD2. The CDR3 runs 15 residues. Unmatched junction bases numbered 5, after V lost 9 bases and J lost 0 bases. The V gene's germline CDR1 is SNHLY and CDR2 FYNNEI. This CDR3 reads CASSSGRPSTDTQYF. CDR3 nucleotides: TGTGCCAGTTCTAGCGGGAGGCCTAGCACAGATACGCAGTATTTT.

The chain is built from TRBV15 and TRBJ2-7; D possibly corresponds to TRBD1 (5 bases). CDR1 is LNHNV and CDR2 is YYDKDF in the germline V gene (reference sequence). The ends were cut back, 5 bases at V and 1 base at J, with 12 bases in the middle. This CDR3 contains 14 residues. CDR3 DNA sequence: TGTGCCACCAGCGCCCGACAGCTATCCTACGAGCAGTACTTC. It yields the protein CATSARQLSYEQYF. The entire variable domain, with the rest obtained from reference TRBV15 and TRBJ2-7, is as follows: DAMVIQNPRYQVTQFGKPVTLSCSQTLNHNVMYWYQQKSSQAPKLLFHYYDKDFNNEADTPDNFQSRRPNTSFCFLDIRSPGLGDTAMYLCATSARQLSYEQYFGPGTRLTVT.

For the CDR3, the DNA is TGCAGCGTTGGGGGTAGCGTAAACATTCAGTACTTC. Translating it yields CSVGGSVNIQYF. V gene TRBV29-1 combines with J gene TRBJ2-4; possibly TRBD2 for D (5 bases). V was clipped by 4 bases and J by 6 bases, with 10 bases between them. This CDR3 has 12 residues. Looked up from germline, CDR1 is SQVTM and CDR2 is ANQGSEA.

The chain couples TRBV24-1 to TRBJ2-1, with D possibly TRBD1 on 6 matching bases. Germline assignment: CDR1 KGHDR and CDR2 SFDVKD. Trimming took 4 bases from V and 6 from J, leaving 18 bases between them. The CDR3 spans 16 residues. CDR3 amino acids: CATSDRRQEMFNEQFF. In nucleotides, the CDR3 is TGTGCCACCAGTGACCGCCGACAGGAGATGTTCAATGAGCAGTTCTTC.

The chain links TRBV4-3 to TRBJ2-7; D is undetermined. The CDR3 extends over 15 amino acids. CDR1 is LGHNA, CDR2 YSLEER, per germline. The V end lost 0 bases, the J end lost 0 bases, and 9 bases lay between the germline ends. This chain's CDR3 is CASSQETTSSYEQYF. The CDR3 bases are TGCGCCAGCAGCCAAGAGACAACCAGCTCCTACGAGCAGTACTTC.

The V gene is TRBV18, the J gene TRBJ2-5; maybe TRBD2 (6 bases). V lost 2 bases, J lost 12 bases, and 13 bases lay in between. The CDR3 is made up of 12 amino acids. The V gene's germline CDR1 is KGHSH and CDR2 LQKENI. In DNA form, the CDR3 reads TGTGCCAGCTCACCATGGAGGGACGGCGAGTACTTC. Amino acid sequence: CASSPWRDGEYF.

This chain connects TRBV11-2 to TRBJ2-7; D ambiguous. The V and J ends lost 5 bases and 2 bases respectively, with 4 bases between them. The CDR3 is 11 residues long. CDR1 SGHAT and CDR2 FQNNGV come from the germline V gene. The CDR3 reads CASSITYEQYF. For the CDR3, the DNA is TGTGCCAGCAGCATCACCTACGAGCAGTACTTC.

The rearrangement joins TRBV19 to TRBJ2-7; D may be TRBD2 (7 bases). The ends were cut back, 5 bases at V and 0 bases at J, with 17 bases in the middle. Germline V lookup: CDR1 LNHDA, CDR2 SQIVND (reference sequence). CDR3 length: 16 residues. In nucleotides, the CDR3 is TGTGCCAGTAGTCCCAGCGGGACATACTCCTCCTACGAGCAGTACTTC. It specifies CASSPSGTYSSYEQYF.

This clone was picked up many times. The chain links TRBV27 to TRBJ2-3; 7 bases line up with TRBD2. The CDR3 has 13 amino acids. V trimming: 7 bases; J trimming: 3 bases; junction bases outside the gene matches: 4. Germline CDR1 is MNHEY and CDR2 is SMNVEV (reference sequence). The CDR3 DNA is TGTGCCAGCACCCCGCGGGGGACAGATACGCAGTATTTT. It is translated as CASTPRGTDTQYF.

The CDR3 DNA follows: TGCGCCAGCAGCCAAGATAGGGGTTGGGCCGGGGAGCTGTTTTTT. It is translated as CASSQDRGWAGELFF. V and J are TRBV4-3 and TRBJ2-2, with D perhaps matching TRBD1 (5 bases). This CDR3 spans 15 amino acids. V lost 0 bases and J lost 6, with 11 bases in between. Germline CDR1 is LGHNA and CDR2 is YSLEER.

The table lists this clone with a count of one. This chain links TRBV28 with TRBJ2-5; 12 bases are shared with TRBD2. This CDR3 has 16 residues. Germline-derived CDR1 and CDR2 are MDHEN and SYDVKM. The V and J ends lost 3 bases and 4 bases, in that order; junction bases with no gene match: 6. The CDR3 protein is CASSFNLAGGRETQYF. The DNA for the CDR3 is TGTGCCAGCAGTTTTAACCTAGCGGGAGGGCGAGAGACCCAGTACTTC. Full variable domain (outside the CDR3, taken from reference TRBV28 and TRBJ2-5): DVKVTQSSRYLVKRTGEKVFLECVQDMDHENMFWYRQDPGLGLRLIYFSYDVKMKEKGDIPEGYSVSREKKERFSLILESASTNQTSMYLCASSFNLAGGRETQYFGPGTRLLVL.

This chain uses TRBV13 with TRBJ2-1; TRBD1 is a possible D gene (6 bases). The V end lost 5 bases, the J end lost 7 bases, and 18 bases lay between the germline ends. This CDR3 has 15 amino acids. The germline V gene encodes CDR1 PRHDT and CDR2 FYEKMQ (reference sequence). The CDR3 nucleotides are TGTGCCAGCAGCCGTACCGGGACACTAACAAATGAGCAGTTCTTC. This encodes CASSRTGTLTNEQFF. The full variable domain, with the rest looked up from reference TRBV13 and TRBJ2-1, is AAGVIQSPRHLIKEKRETATLKCYPIPRHDTVYWYQQGPGQDPQFLISFYEKMQSDKGSIPDRFSAQQFSDYHSELNMSSLELGDSALYFCASSRTGTLTNEQFFGPGTRLTVL.

The J gene is TRBJ2-1, the V gene TRBV6-1, with no clear D. Trimming stripped 3 bases from V and 2 bases from J, with 11 bases between. CDR3 length equals 15 residues. The germline gives CDR1 MNHNS, CDR2 SASEGT. This CDR3 is CASSESRNPYNEQFF. CDR3 coding DNA: TGTGCCAGCAGTGAGTCCAGGAACCCCTACAATGAGCAGTTCTTC.

This sequence joins TRBV5-1 and TRBJ2-5; TRBD2 is a possible D gene (6 bases). Trimming removed 2 bases at V and 2 bases at J, with 10 bases between. CDR3 length equals 14 residues. From germline, CDR1 is SGHRS and CDR2 YFSETQ. The CDR3 spells CASSFGDSQETQYF. The DNA for the CDR3 is TGCGCCAGCAGCTTCGGGGACTCACAAGAGACCCAGTACTTC.

J is TRBJ2-7 and V is TRBV7-2, with 7 bases that match TRBD2. Per the germline V gene, CDR1 is SGHTA and CDR2 is FQGNSA. The CDR3 contains 15 residues. Germline trimming cut 8 bases from V and 3 bases from J; bases unmatched to any gene: 13. The CDR3 DNA reads TGTGCCAGCGGCTGGGGGGGAGTTAAAAGCTACGAGCAGTACTTC. It yields the protein CASGWGGVKSYEQYF.

The chain uses TRBV6-5 and TRBJ1-4; 9 nucleotides agree with TRBD1. The germline V gene encodes CDR1 MNHEY and CDR2 SVGAGI. The J segment lost 8 bases and the V segment lost 6 bases, leaving 10 bases of the junction unmatched. This CDR3 region has 15 residues. The DNA of the CDR3 is TGTGCCAGCAGACAACCCGGGACAGGGTTGGAAAAACTGTTTTTT. Protein sequence: CASRQPGTGLEKLFF.

The gene calls are TRBV29-1 and TRBJ1-1, with a possible D match to TRBD1 (6 bases). Trimming removed 6 bases at V and 4 bases at J, with 18 bases between. CDR1 and CDR2 from the germline V gene are SQVTM and ANQGSEA. The CDR3 totals 14 residues. This CDR3 reads CSVDQGRYSTEAFF. The CDR3 DNA is TGCAGCGTCGATCAGGGGCGATATAGCACTGAAGCTTTCTTT.

This clone was recorded a few times. V is TRBV5-1 and J is TRBJ2-1; 10 nucleotides align to TRBD2. The CDR3 is 18 residues long. Germline V CDR1 and CDR2: SGHRS, YFSETQ. V shed 3 bases, J shed 4 bases, and the junction held 13 bases outside the gene matches. CDR3 nucleotides: TGCGCCAGCAGCTCTTCGGCGACTAGCGGGCCAGCGTACAATGAGCAGTTCTTC. This codes for CASSSSATSGPAYNEQFF.

This chain connects TRBV7-2 to TRBJ2-7; TRBD1 matches at 7 bases. With V trimmed by 5 bases and J by 2 bases, 6 bases remained unmatched. The CDR3 contains 14 residues. Germline-derived CDR1 and CDR2 are SGHTA and FQGNSA. The CDR3 sequence is CASSARTGPYEQYF. The CDR3 coding sequence is TGTGCCAGCAGCGCGAGGACAGGTCCCTACGAGCAGTACTTC. The full variable domain, with the rest looked up from reference TRBV7-2 and TRBJ2-7, is GAGVSQSPSNKVTEKGKDVELRCDPISGHTALYWYRQSLGQGLEFLIYFQGNSAPDKSGLPSDRFSAERTGGSVSTLTIQRTQQEDSAVYLCASSARTGPYEQYFGPGTRLTVT.

This chain links TRBV24-1 with TRBJ2-6; 8 bases line up with TRBD1. This CDR3 spans 17 amino acids. Looked up from germline, CDR1 is KGHDR and CDR2 is SFDVKD. The junction had 5 bases not matched to a gene; V was cut back by 4 bases and J by 1 base. The DNA of the CDR3 is TGTGCCACCAGTGACTTCCGGACAGGGTCTGGGGCCAACGTCCTGACTTTC. It is translated as CATSDFRTGSGANVLTF.

The sample holds one count of this clone. The chain is built from TRBV19 and TRBJ1-2, with 10 bases identical to TRBD1. Trimming took 3 bases from V and 6 from J; bases not matched to a gene: 7. CDR3 length equals 15 residues. Germline CDR1 LNHDA, CDR2 SQIVND (reference sequence). The CDR3 sequence is CASSIRRGQGNGYTF. The CDR3 DNA sequence: TGTGCCAGTAGTATCAGAAGGGGACAGGGGAATGGCTACACCTTC.

In regard to this clone: This CDR3 fails to terminate in the conserved phenylalanine or tryptophan, so it likely reflects a read error. Because the CDR3's place on the DNA is in doubt, the DNA is left out and the CDR3 is given as listed by TCRdb. The CDR3 loop is CASSSKLAGDQGPP. This chain connects TRBV28 to TRBJ2-3; the tabulated D call, TRBD2, remains unverified against the DNA. A total of 14 residues make up the CDR3, ends included. CDR1 and CDR2 (germline): MDHEN, SYDVKM.

This clone has only a few counts. This chain links TRBV28 with TRBJ1-2, with D possibly TRBD1 on 5 matching bases. Per germline, CDR1 MDHEN and CDR2 SYDVKM. The V gene lost 7 bases and the J gene lost 3 bases, with 12 bases spanning the gap. The CDR3 runs 13 residues. The CDR3 bases are TGTGCCAGCACCCCAGCGGGGGACTATGGCTACACCTTC. It yields the protein CASTPAGDYGYTF.

The chain recombines TRBV15 with TRBJ2-5, with 8 bases that match TRBD2. In germline, CDR1 is LNHNV, CDR2 YYDKDF (reference sequence). This CDR3 spans 13 amino acids. J lost 2 bases, V lost 6 bases, and 2 bases had no gene match. CDR3 DNA sequence: TGTGCCACCAGAAGCGGGAGTCAAGAGACCCAGTACTTC. Residues: CATRSGSQETQYF.

The chain links TRBV14 to TRBJ2-3, with 9 nucleotides matching TRBD1. V was clipped by 1 base and J by 4 bases; unmatched bases: 3. CDR1 and CDR2 (germline): SGHDN, FVKESK. The CDR3 has 15 residues. The CDR3 region has the DNA TGTGCCAGCAGCCAAGGGACAGGGGAGGCAGATACGCAGTATTTT. It is translated as CASSQGTGEADTQYF. Complete variable domain (other parts from reference TRBV14 and TRBJ2-3): EAGVTQFPSHSVIEKGQTVTLRCDPISGHDNLYWYRRVMGKEIKFLLHFVKESKQDESGMPNNRFLAERTGGTYSTLKVQPAELEDSGVYFCASSQGTGEADTQYFGPGTRLTVL.

The chain carries TRBV5-6 and TRBJ1-5; TRBD1 matches 9 bases. V lost 2 bases, J lost 2 bases, and 5 bases stayed unmatched. The V gene's germline CDR1 is SGHDT and CDR2 YYEEEE. CDR3 length equals 16 residues. CDR3 in DNA: TGTGCCAGCAGCTTCGGGACAGGGTCCGGCAATCAGCCCCAGCATTTT. This codes for CASSFGTGSGNQPQHF.

The V and J genes are TRBV4-2 and TRBJ1-2; tentative D call: TRBD1 (6 bases). Germline-derived CDR1 and CDR2 are LGHNA and YNFKEQ. The germline V and J ends were trimmed by 4 bases and 6 bases, with 18 bases remaining between them. This CDR3 comprises 15 residues. The CDR3 region is CASSPATGNGDGYTF. CDR3 coding DNA: TGTGCCAGCAGCCCAGCCACAGGGAATGGCGATGGCTACACCTTC.